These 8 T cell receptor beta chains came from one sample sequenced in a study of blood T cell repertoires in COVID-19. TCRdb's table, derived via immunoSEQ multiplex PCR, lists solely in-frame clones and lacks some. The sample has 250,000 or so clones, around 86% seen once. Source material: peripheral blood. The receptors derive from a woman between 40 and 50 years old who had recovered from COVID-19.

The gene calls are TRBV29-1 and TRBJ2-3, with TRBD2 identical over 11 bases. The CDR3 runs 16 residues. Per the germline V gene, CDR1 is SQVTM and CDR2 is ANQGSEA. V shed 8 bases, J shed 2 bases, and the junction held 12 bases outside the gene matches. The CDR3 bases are TGCAGCCGAAGTTCCCGACTAGCGGGATTCACAGATACGCAGTATTTT. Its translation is CSRSSRLAGFTDTQYF.

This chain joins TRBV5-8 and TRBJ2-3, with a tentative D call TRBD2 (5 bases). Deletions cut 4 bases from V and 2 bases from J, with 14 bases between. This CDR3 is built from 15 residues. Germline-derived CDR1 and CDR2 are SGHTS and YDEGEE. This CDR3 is CASSNAGGYTDTQYF. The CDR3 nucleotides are TGTGCCAGCAGCAACGCGGGCGGGTACACAGATACGCAGTATTTT.

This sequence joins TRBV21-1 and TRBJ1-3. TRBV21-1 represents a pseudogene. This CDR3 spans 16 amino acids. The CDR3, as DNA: TGTGCCAGCAGCAAACCCCGGGTTCGCTCTGGAAACACCATATATTTT. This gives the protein CASSKPRVRSGNTIYF.

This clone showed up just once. In nucleotides, the CDR3 is TGTGCCAGCAGCTTACGCTCGCCAGGCGGGGCGGTCGAGCAGTACTTC. Protein: CASSLRSPGGAVEQYF. The V gene is TRBV11-2, the J gene TRBJ2-7; D is possibly TRBD2 (6 bases). Trimming removed 2 bases at V and 6 bases at J, with 20 bases between. Germline CDR1 and CDR2: SGHAT and FQNNGV. CDR3 length equals 16 residues.

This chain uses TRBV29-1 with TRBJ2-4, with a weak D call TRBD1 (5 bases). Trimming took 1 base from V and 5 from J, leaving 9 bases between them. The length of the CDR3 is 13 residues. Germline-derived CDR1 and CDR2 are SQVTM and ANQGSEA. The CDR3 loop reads CSVEGQIENIQYF. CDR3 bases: TGCAGCGTTGAAGGACAGATAGAAAACATTCAGTACTTC.

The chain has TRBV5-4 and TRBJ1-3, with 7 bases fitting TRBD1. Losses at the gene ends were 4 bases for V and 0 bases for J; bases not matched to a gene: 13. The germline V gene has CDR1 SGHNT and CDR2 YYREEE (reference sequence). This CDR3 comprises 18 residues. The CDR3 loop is CASSPTARDSSSGNTIYF. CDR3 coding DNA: TGTGCCAGCAGCCCAACCGCCCGGGACAGCAGCTCTGGAAACACCATATATTTT.

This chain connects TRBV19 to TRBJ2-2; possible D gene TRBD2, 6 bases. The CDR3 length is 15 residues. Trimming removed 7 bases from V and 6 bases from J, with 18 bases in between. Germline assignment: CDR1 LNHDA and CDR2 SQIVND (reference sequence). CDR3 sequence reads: CASTLGTPQAGELFF. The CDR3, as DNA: TGTGCCAGTACCCTCGGGACTCCCCAAGCCGGGGAGCTGTTTTTT. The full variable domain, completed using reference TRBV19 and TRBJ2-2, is DGGITQSPKYLFRKEGQNVTLSCEQNLNHDAMYWYRQDPGQGLRLIYYSQIVNDFQKGDIAEGYSVSREKKESFPLTVTSAQKNPTAFYLCASTLGTPQAGELFFGEGSRLTVL.

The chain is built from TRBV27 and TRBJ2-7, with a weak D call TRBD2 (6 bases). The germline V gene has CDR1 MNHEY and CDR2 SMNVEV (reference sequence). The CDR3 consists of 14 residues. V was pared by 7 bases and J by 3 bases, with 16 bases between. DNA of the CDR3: TGTGCCAGCACACCACGAGCGGGCCGCTACGAGCAGTACTTC. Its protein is CASTPRAGRYEQYF.